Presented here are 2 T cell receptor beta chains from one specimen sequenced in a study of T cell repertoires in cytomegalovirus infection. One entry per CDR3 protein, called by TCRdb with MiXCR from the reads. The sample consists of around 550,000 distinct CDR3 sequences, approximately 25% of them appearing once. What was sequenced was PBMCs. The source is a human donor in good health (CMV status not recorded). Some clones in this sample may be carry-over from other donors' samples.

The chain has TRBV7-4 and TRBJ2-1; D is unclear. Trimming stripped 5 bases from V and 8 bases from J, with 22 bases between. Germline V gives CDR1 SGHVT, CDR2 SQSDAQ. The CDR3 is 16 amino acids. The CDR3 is CASSPMLGGRRDEQFF. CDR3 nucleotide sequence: TGTGCCAGCAGCCCAATGCTAGGTGGCCGCCGCGATGAGCAGTTCTTC.

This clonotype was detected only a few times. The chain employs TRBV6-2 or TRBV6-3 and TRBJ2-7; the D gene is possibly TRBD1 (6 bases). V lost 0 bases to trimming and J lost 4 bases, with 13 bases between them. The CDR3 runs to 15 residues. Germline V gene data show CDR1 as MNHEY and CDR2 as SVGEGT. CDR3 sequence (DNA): TGTGCCAGCAGTTACTCGGGGCAGGGGATGTACGAGCAGTACGTC. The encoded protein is CASSYSGQGMYEQYV.